One sample yielded the 3 T cell receptor beta chains listed below, sequenced in a study of T cells after yellow fever vaccination. TCRdb used MiXCR to reprocess the 5' RACE reads, holding one entry per CDR3 protein. This sample carries about 220,000 distinct CDR3 sequences, approximately 3.3% of them seen once, and the ten largest clones take 2.5% to 3.5%. The sample consisted of CD4+ T cells sorted from PBMCs, taken 10 days after the yellow fever booster vaccination. These receptors were collected from a young man who received the YFV17D yellow fever vaccine.

The chain joins TRBV7-2 to TRBJ2-1; D is ambiguous. From germline, CDR1 is SGHTA and CDR2 FQGNSA. Deletions cut 3 bases from V and 6 bases from J, with 9 bases between. This CDR3 spans 13 amino acids. The CDR3 sequence is CASSFLASNEQFF. The CDR3 region has the DNA TGTGCCAGCAGCTTTCTCGCCAGCAATGAGCAGTTCTTC.

This clonotype was seen at least ten times. This rearrangement joins TRBV12-3 or TRBV12-4 to TRBJ1-2, with TRBD1 matching 8 bases. V was clipped by 6 bases and J by 3 bases; unmatched bases: 6. The CDR3 runs to 14 residues. The CDR3 loop reads CASSPRTGHYGYTF. Written as DNA, the CDR3 is TGTGCCAGCAGCCCTCGGACAGGGCACTATGGCTACACCTTC.

In its sample, this clonotype was seen many times. V gene TRBV5-1 combines with J gene TRBJ2-5; tentative D call: TRBD2 (6 bases). Trimming left V 3 bases short and J 2 bases short, with 14 bases between. There are 15 residues in the CDR3. Germline values: CDR1 SGHRS, CDR2 YFSETQ. The chain's CDR3 is CASSWGTPVQETQYF. CDR3 DNA sequence: TGCGCCAGCAGCTGGGGGACTCCCGTGCAAGAGACCCAGTACTTC. The whole variable domain, remainder taken from reference TRBV5-1 and TRBJ2-5, is KAGVTQTPRYLIKTRGQQVTLSCSPISGHRSVSWYQQTPGQGLQFLFEYFSETQRNKGNFPGRFSGRQFSNSRSEMNVSTLELGDSALYLCASSWGTPVQETQYFGPGTRLLVL.